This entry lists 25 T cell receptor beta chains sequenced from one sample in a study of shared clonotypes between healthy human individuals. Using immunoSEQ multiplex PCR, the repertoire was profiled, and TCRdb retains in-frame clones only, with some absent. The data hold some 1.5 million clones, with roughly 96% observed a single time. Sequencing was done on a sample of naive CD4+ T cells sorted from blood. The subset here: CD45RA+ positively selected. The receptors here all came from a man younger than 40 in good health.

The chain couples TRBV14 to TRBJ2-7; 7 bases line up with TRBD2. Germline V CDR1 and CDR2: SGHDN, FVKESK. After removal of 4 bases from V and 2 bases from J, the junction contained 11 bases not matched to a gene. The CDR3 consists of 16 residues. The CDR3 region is CASSLLDGRETYEQYF. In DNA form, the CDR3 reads TGTGCCAGCAGCCTGCTTGATGGGCGGGAGACCTACGAGCAGTACTTC.

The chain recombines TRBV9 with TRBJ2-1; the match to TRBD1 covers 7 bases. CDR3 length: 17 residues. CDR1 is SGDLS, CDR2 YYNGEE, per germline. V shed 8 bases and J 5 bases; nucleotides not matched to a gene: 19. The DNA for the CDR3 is TGTGCCAGTAGACGGGACAGCGGCATTGGGGAAAACAATGAGCAGTTCTTC. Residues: CASRRDSGIGENNEQFF.

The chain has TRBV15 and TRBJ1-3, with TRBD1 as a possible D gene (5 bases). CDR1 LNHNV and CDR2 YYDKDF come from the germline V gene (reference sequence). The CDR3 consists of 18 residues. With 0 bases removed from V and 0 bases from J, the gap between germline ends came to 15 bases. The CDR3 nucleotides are TGTGCCACCAGCAGAGACCCTGCGGGACGGCTCTCTGGAAACACCATATATTTT. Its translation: CATSRDPAGRLSGNTIYF.

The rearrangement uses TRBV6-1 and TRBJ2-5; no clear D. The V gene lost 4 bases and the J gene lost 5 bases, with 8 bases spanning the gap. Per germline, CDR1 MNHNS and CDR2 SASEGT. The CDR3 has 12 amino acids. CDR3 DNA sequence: TGTGCCAGCAGTGCCTACTTGGAGACCCAGTACTTC. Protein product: CASSAYLETQYF.

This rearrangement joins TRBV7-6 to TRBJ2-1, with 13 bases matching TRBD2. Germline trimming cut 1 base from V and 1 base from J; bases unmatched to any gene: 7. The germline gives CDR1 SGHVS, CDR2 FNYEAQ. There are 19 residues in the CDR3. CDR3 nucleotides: TGTGCCAGCAGCTTAGAACCAGGACTAGCGGGAGTTTCCTACAATGAGCAGTTCTTC. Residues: CASSLEPGLAGVSYNEQFF.

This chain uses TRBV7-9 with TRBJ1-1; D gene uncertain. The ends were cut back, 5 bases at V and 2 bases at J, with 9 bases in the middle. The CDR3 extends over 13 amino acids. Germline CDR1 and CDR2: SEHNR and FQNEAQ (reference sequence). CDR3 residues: CASSPTENTEAFF. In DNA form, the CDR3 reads TGTGCCAGCAGCCCGACCGAAAACACTGAAGCTTTCTTT.

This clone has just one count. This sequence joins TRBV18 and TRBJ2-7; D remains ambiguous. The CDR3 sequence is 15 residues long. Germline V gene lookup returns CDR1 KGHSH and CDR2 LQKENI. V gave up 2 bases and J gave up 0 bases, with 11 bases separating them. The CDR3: CASSPGLPDSYEQYF. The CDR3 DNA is TGTGCCAGCTCACCAGGGCTTCCCGACTCCTACGAGCAGTACTTC. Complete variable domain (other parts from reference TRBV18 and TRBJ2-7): NAGVMQNPRHLVRRRGQEARLRCSPMKGHSHVYWYRQLPEEGLKFMVYLQKENIIDESGMPKERFSAEFPKEGPSILRIQQVVRGDSAAYFCASSPGLPDSYEQYFGPGTRLTVT.

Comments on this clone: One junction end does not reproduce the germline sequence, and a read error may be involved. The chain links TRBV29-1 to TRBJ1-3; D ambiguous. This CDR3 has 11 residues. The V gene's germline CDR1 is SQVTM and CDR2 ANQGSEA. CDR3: CRVDSGNTIYF. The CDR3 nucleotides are TGCAGGGTTGACTCTGGAAACACCATATATTTT.

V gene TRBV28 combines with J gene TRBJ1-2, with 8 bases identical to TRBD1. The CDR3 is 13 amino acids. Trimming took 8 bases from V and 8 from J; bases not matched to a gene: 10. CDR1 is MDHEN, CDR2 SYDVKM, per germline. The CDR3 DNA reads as TGTGCCAGCGAACGACAGGGGTTCGGCGGCTACACCTTC. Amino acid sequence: CASERQGFGGYTF.

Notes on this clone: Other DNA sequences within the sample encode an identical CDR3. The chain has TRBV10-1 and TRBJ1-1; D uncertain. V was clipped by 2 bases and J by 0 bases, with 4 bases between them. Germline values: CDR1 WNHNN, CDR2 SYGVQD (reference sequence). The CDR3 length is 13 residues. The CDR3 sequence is CASSEQLNTEAFF. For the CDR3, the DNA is TGCGCCAGCAGTGAGCAGTTGAACACTGAAGCTTTCTTT.

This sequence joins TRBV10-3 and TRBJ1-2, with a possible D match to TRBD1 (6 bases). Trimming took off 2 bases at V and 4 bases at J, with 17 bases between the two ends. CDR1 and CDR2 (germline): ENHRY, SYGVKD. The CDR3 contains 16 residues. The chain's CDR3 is CAISEEGTGSSYGYTF. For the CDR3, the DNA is TGTGCCATCAGTGAGGAGGGTACAGGGAGTAGCTATGGCTACACCTTC.

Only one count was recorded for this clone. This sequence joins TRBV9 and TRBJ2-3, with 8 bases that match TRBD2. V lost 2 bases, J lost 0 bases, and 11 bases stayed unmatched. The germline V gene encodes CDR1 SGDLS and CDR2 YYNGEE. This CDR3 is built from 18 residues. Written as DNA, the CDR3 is TGTGCCAGCAGCGTCTTAAGCGGGAGATTTCCTAGCACAGATACGCAGTATTTT. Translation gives CASSVLSGRFPSTDTQYF.

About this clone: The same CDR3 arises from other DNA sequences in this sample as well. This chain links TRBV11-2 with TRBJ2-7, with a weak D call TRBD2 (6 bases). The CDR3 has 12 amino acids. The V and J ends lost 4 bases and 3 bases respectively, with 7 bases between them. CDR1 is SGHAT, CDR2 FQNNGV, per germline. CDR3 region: CASSSGVYEQYF. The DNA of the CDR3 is TGTGCCAGCAGCTCGGGGGTCTACGAGCAGTACTTC.

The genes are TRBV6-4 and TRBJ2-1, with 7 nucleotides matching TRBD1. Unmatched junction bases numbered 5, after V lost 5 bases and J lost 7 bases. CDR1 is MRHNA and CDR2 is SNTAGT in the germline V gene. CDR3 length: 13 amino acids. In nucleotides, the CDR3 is TGTGCCAGCAGTTTAGAACAGGGGAATGAGCAGTTCTTC. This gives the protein CASSLEQGNEQFF.

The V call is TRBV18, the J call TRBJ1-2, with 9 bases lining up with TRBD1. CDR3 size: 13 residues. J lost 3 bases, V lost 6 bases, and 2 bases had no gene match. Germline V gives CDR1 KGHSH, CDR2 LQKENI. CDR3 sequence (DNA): TGTGCCAGCTCCACAGGGGGCGACTATGGCTACACCTTC. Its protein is CASSTGGDYGYTF.

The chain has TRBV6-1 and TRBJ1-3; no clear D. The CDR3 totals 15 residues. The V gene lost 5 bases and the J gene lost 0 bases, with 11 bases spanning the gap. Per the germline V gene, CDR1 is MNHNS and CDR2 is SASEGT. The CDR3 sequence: CASSHRTGSGNTIYF. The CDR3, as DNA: TGTGCCAGCAGTCATCGGACTGGCTCTGGAAACACCATATATTTT.

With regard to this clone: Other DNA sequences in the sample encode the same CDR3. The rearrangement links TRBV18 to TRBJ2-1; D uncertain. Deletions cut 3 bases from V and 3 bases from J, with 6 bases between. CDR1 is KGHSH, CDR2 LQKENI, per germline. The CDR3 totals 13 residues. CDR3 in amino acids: CASSPPSYNEQFF. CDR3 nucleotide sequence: TGTGCCAGCTCACCCCCCAGCTACAATGAGCAGTTCTTC.

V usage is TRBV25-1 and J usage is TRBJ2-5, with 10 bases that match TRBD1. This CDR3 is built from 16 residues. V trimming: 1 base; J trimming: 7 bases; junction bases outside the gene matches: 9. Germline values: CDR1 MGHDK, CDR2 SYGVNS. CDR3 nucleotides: TGTGCCAGCAGTGAATTTGGGGGGACAGGGGTGGGGACCCAGTACTTC. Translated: CASSEFGGTGVGTQYF. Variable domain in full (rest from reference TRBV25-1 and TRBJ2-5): EADIYQTPRYLVIGTGKKITLECSQTMGHDKMYWYQQDPGMELHLIHYSYGVNSTEKGDLSSESTVSRIRTEHFPLTLESARPSHTSQYLCASSEFGGTGVGTQYFGPGTRLLVL.

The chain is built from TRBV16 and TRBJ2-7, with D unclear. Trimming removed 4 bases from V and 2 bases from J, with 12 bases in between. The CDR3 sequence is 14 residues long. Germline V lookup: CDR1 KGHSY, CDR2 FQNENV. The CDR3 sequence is CASSRAQLTYEQYF. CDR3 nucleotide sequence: TGTGCCAGCAGCCGAGCGCAGCTAACCTACGAGCAGTACTTC.

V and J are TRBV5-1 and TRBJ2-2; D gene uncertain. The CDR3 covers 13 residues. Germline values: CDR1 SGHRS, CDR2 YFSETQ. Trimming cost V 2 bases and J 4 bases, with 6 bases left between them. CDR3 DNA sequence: TGCGCCAGCAGCTTCGCCTTCACCGGGGAGCTGTTTTTT. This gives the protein CASSFAFTGELFF.

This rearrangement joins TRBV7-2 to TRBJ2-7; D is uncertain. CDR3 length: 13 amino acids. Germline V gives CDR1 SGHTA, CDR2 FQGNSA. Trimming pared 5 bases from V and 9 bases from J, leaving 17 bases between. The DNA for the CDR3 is TGTGCCAGCAGCGCCCAAGCCGGCGAAAGGCAGTACTTC. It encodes CASSAQAGERQYF.

The CDR3 sequence: CASSYRGAANTGELFF. CDR3 sequence (DNA): TGTGCCAGCAGTTATAGGGGGGCAGCGAACACCGGGGAGCTGTTTTTT. The chain carries TRBV28 and TRBJ2-2, with D tentatively TRBD1 or TRBD2 (6 bases each). CDR1 is MDHEN and CDR2 is SYDVKM in the germline V gene. V was cut by 4 bases and J by 0 bases, with 12 bases left in between. The CDR3 spans 16 residues.

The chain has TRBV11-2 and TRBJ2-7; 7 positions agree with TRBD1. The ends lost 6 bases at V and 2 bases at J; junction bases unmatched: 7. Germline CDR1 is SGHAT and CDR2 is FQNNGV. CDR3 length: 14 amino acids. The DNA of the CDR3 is TGTGCCAGCAGTTGGGACAGTAAAACCTACGAGCAGTACTTC. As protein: CASSWDSKTYEQYF.

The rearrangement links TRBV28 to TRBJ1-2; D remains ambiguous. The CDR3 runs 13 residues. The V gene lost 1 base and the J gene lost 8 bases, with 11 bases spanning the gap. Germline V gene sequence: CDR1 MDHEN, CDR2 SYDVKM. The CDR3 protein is CASSLSTGWGYTF. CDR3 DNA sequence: TGTGCCAGCAGTTTATCGACGGGGTGGGGCTACACCTTC.

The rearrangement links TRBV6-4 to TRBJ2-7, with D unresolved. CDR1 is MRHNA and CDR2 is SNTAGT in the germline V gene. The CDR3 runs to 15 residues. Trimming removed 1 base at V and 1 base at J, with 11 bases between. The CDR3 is CASSDYTKRSYEQYF. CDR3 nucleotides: TGTGCCAGCAGTGACTATACCAAGAGGTCCTACGAGCAGTACTTC.